A selection of T cell receptor beta chains follows, all from one sample in a study of blood T cell repertoires in COVID-19. TCRdb keeps only in-frame clones here, not all; method: immunoSEQ multiplex PCR. The sample has some 27,000 clones; approximately 88% are singletons. Sequenced: peripheral blood. All receptors derive from a human donor in a cohort sampled during active COVID-19. Both conserved end residues are part of each CDR3. A D gene is named only where the DNA matches it firmly. Not every row has a clone size; where given, it reads once, few, many or a size class.

CDR3aa: CASSPQGARAGNTIYF
CDR3nt: TGTGCCAGCAGCCCACAGGGGGCTCGAGCTGGAAACACCATATATTTT
d_gene: TRBD1
j_gene: TRBJ1-3
v_gene: TRBV2
abundance: once

CDR3aa: CAIRNQGNTEAFF
CDR3nt: TGTGCCATCAGGAACCAGGGGAACACTGAAGCTTTCTTT
d_gene: NA
j_gene: TRBJ1-1
v_gene: TRBV10-3
abundance: NA

CDR3aa: CSVEAGNYGYTF
CDR3nt: TGCAGCGTTGAAGCAGGGAACTATGGCTACACCTTC
d_gene: NA
j_gene: TRBJ1-2
v_gene: TRBV29-1
abundance: NA

CDR3aa: CAIRATEIGNQPQHF
CDR3nt: TGTGCCATCAGAGCCACGGAGATAGGTAATCAGCCCCAGCATTTT
d_gene: NA
j_gene: TRBJ1-5
v_gene: TRBV10-3
abundance: NA

CDR3aa: CASSHNRLRWTQYF
CDR3nt: TGTGCCAGCAGCCATAACCGACTCCGCTGGACCCAGTACTTC
d_gene: NA
j_gene: TRBJ2-5
v_gene: TRBV7-9
abundance: NA

CDR3aa: CASSVLSAGGSEAFF
CDR3nt: TGTGCCAGCAGCGTACTGTCGGCTGGGGGGTCTGAAGCTTTCTTT
d_gene: NA
j_gene: TRBJ1-1
v_gene: TRBV9
abundance: NA

CDR3aa: CASSLARLIEETQYF
CDR3nt: TGTGCCAGCAGCTTAGCTCGACTAATTGAGGAGACCCAGTACTTC
d_gene: NA
j_gene: TRBJ2-5
v_gene: TRBV7-9
abundance: NA

CDR3aa: CASSVRAGSTGELFF
CDR3nt: TGTGCCAGCAGTGTGAGGGCAGGAAGTACCGGGGAGCTGTTTTTT
d_gene: NA
j_gene: TRBJ2-2
v_gene: TRBV2
abundance: NA

CDR3aa: CASSLPRSEAFF
CDR3nt: TGTGCCAGCAGCCTACCGCGGTCTGAAGCTTTCTTT
d_gene: NA
j_gene: TRBJ1-1
v_gene: TRBV3-1/TRBV3-2
abundance: NA

CDR3aa: CASSAGTTQETQYF
CDR3nt: TGTGCCAGCTCCGCCGGGACAACCCAAGAGACCCAGTACTTC
d_gene: NA
j_gene: TRBJ2-5
v_gene: TRBV9
abundance: NA

CDR3aa: CASSLEVAGASYEQYF
CDR3nt: TGCGCCAGCAGCTTGGAGGTAGCGGGGGCCTCCTACGAGCAGTACTTC
d_gene: TRBD2
j_gene: TRBJ2-7
v_gene: TRBV5-1
abundance: NA

CDR3aa: CASAEEDLRAYGYTF
CDR3nt: TGTGCCAGCGCCGAGGAGGACCTCCGGGCCTATGGCTACACCTTC
d_gene: NA
j_gene: TRBJ1-2
v_gene: TRBV6-5
abundance: NA

CDR3aa: CASEAAQTSNEQFF
CDR3nt: TGTGCCAGCGAGGCAGCCCAGACGAGCAATGAGCAGTTCTTC
d_gene: NA
j_gene: TRBJ2-1
v_gene: TRBV2
abundance: NA

CDR3aa: CASSPSLVAYEQYF
CDR3nt: TGTGCCAGCAGTCCCTCCCTCGTCGCCTACGAGCAGTACTTC
d_gene: NA
j_gene: TRBJ2-7
v_gene: TRBV27
abundance: NA

CDR3aa: CASSGGTGDGQPQHF
CDR3nt: TGTGCCAGCAGCGGGGGGACAGGGGACGGTCAGCCCCAGCATTTT
d_gene: TRBD1
j_gene: TRBJ1-5
v_gene: TRBV9
abundance: NA

CDR3aa: CASSSGIYEQYF
CDR3nt: TGTGCCAGCAGTTCCGGGATCTACGAGCAGTACTTC
d_gene: NA
j_gene: TRBJ2-7
v_gene: TRBV12-3/TRBV12-4
abundance: NA

CDR3aa: CASSLSRVDTQYF
CDR3nt: TGTGCCAGCAGCTTGTCACGCGTAGATACGCAGTATTTT
d_gene: NA
j_gene: TRBJ2-3
v_gene: TRBV7-8
abundance: NA

CDR3aa: CASSPSAGPLETQYF
CDR3nt: TGTGCCAGCAGTCCCTCGGCGGGGCCCCTTGAGACCCAGTACTTC
d_gene: NA
j_gene: TRBJ2-5
v_gene: TRBV2
abundance: NA

CDR3aa: CSVVFGSGTTQYF
CDR3nt: TGCAGCGTTGTTTTTGGAAGCGGTACGACCCAGTACTTC
d_gene: NA
j_gene: TRBJ2-5
v_gene: TRBV29-1
abundance: NA

CDR3aa: CASIPGGGLGGMNTEAFF
CDR3nt: TGCGCCAGCATCCCCGGTGGGGGGTTAGGAGGTATGAACACTGAAGCTTTCTTT
d_gene: NA
j_gene: TRBJ1-1
v_gene: TRBV4-1
abundance: NA

CDR3aa: CATSSLTGSSYEQYF
CDR3nt: TGTGCCACCAGCAGTTTAACAGGGAGCTCCTACGAGCAGTACTTC
d_gene: NA
j_gene: TRBJ2-7
v_gene: TRBV15
abundance: NA

CDR3aa: CASRGTGDYGYTF
CDR3nt: TGTGCCAGCAGGGGGACAGGGGACTATGGCTACACCTTC
d_gene: TRBD1
j_gene: TRBJ1-2
v_gene: TRBV6-5
abundance: once

CDR3aa: CASSLAPAGQETQYF
CDR3nt: TGCGCCAGCAGCTTGGCGCCAGCGGGGCAAGAGACCCAGTACTTC
d_gene: TRBD2
j_gene: TRBJ2-5
v_gene: TRBV5-1
abundance: NA

CDR3aa: CASSRGEGEQYF
CDR3nt: TGTGCCAGCAGCCGAGGGGAGGGTGAGCAGTACTTC
d_gene: TRBD2
j_gene: TRBJ2-7
v_gene: TRBV7-9
abundance: few

CDR3aa: CASGPSREKLFF
CDR3nt: TGTGCCAGCGGGCCCTCCCGTGAAAAACTGTTTTTT
d_gene: NA
j_gene: TRBJ1-4
v_gene: TRBV27
abundance: NA

CDR3aa: CASSPGGGTEAFF
CDR3nt: TGTGCCAGCAGTCCAGGGGGCGGCACTGAAGCTTTCTTT
d_gene: TRBD1
j_gene: TRBJ1-1
v_gene: TRBV12-3/TRBV12-4
abundance: NA

CDR3aa: CASSLTSGGPKSTDTQYF
CDR3nt: TGTGCCAGCAGCTTAACGAGCGGGGGGCCTAAAAGCACAGATACGCAGTATTTT
d_gene: TRBD2
j_gene: TRBJ2-3
v_gene: TRBV7-3
abundance: NA

CDR3aa: CASSYTGRGTEAFF
CDR3nt: TGTGCCAGCAGTTACACGGGAAGAGGCACTGAAGCTTTCTTT
d_gene: NA
j_gene: TRBJ1-1
v_gene: TRBV6-2/TRBV6-3
abundance: NA

CDR3aa: CASSRTGIFEKLFF
CDR3nt: TGTGCCAGTAGTCGGACAGGGATCTTTGAAAAACTGTTTTTT
d_gene: TRBD1
j_gene: TRBJ1-4
v_gene: TRBV19
abundance: NA

CDR3aa: CASSQGNRRYEQYF
CDR3nt: TGTGCCAGCAGCCAAGGGAACAGGAGATACGAGCAGTACTTC
d_gene: NA
j_gene: TRBJ2-7
v_gene: TRBV3-1/TRBV3-2
abundance: NA

CDR3aa: CASSQVSARGSYGYTF
CDR3nt: TGCGCCAGCAGCCAAGTGTCCGCCCGGGGATCCTATGGCTACACCTTC
d_gene: NA
j_gene: TRBJ1-2
v_gene: TRBV4-3
abundance: NA

CDR3aa: CASSRQGSSYAEAFF
CDR3nt: TGTGCCAGCAGCCGACAGGGATCAAGTTATGCTGAAGCTTTCTTT
d_gene: TRBD1
j_gene: TRBJ1-1
v_gene: TRBV4-2
abundance: NA

CDR3aa: CASSPAANTEAFF
CDR3nt: TGTGCCAGCAGTCCGGCGGCGAACACTGAAGCTTTCTTT
d_gene: NA
j_gene: TRBJ1-1
v_gene: TRBV6-5
abundance: NA

CDR3aa: CASSLEATDPGSPLHF
CDR3nt: TGCGCCAGCAGCTTGGAGGCGACGGATCCGGGTTCACCCCTCCACTTT
d_gene: NA
j_gene: TRBJ1-6
v_gene: TRBV5-1
abundance: NA

CDR3aa: CASSQERTWGGQPQHF
CDR3nt: TGCGCCAGCAGCCAAGAACGAACCTGGGGGGGTCAGCCCCAGCATTTT
d_gene: NA
j_gene: TRBJ1-5
v_gene: TRBV4-3
abundance: NA

CDR3aa: CASSRCMYDRGFANEKLFF
CDR3nt: TGTGCCAGCAGCCGATGTATGTATGACAGGGGGTTTGCTAATGAAAAACTGTTTTTT
d_gene: TRBD1
j_gene: TRBJ1-4
v_gene: TRBV7-3
abundance: NA

CDR3aa: CASSEALQLTFYEQYF
CDR3nt: TGTGCCAGCAGTGAAGCTCTCCAACTTACTTTCTACGAGCAGTACTTC
d_gene: NA
j_gene: TRBJ2-7
v_gene: TRBV6-1
abundance: NA

CDR3aa: CASSSEGWGAQETQYF
CDR3nt: TGTGCCAGCAGCTCGGAAGGGTGGGGAGCGCAAGAGACCCAGTACTTC
d_gene: NA
j_gene: TRBJ2-5
v_gene: TRBV11-2
abundance: NA

CDR3aa: CSVATQKIHYGYTF
CDR3nt: TGCAGCGTTGCTACCCAAAAAATCCACTATGGCTACACCTTC
d_gene: NA
j_gene: TRBJ1-2
v_gene: TRBV29-1
abundance: NA

CDR3aa: CASSPPRSLNTEAFF
CDR3nt: TGTGCCAGCTCACCACCGAGGTCGCTGAACACTGAAGCTTTCTTT
d_gene: NA
j_gene: TRBJ1-1
v_gene: TRBV18
abundance: few

CDR3aa: CASSIESSNTQYF
CDR3nt: TGTGCCAGTAGTATTGAGTCTTCCAATACGCAGTATTTT
d_gene: NA
j_gene: TRBJ2-3
v_gene: TRBV19
abundance: NA

CDR3aa: CASSERDRGSNQPQHF
CDR3nt: TGTGCCAGCAGCGAAAGGGACAGGGGTAGCAATCAGCCCCAGCATTTT
d_gene: TRBD1
j_gene: TRBJ1-5
v_gene: TRBV2
abundance: NA

CDR3aa: CASSLLTGGKNIQYF
CDR3nt: TGTGCCAGCAGTTTACTCACAGGGGGCAAAAACATTCAGTACTTC
d_gene: TRBD1
j_gene: TRBJ2-4
v_gene: TRBV6-2/TRBV6-3
abundance: NA

CDR3aa: CARSTKWVRIDGSEGAQYF
CDR3nt: TGTGCCAGAAGCACTAAATGGGTAAGGATCGACGGATCAGAGGGGGCCCAGTACTTC
d_gene: NA
j_gene: TRBJ2-5
v_gene: TRBV7-5
abundance: once

CDR3aa: CASTSFSGTAIATNEKLFF
CDR3nt: TGTGCCAGCACCTCTTTTTCCGGGACAGCTATCGCAACTAATGAAAAACTGTTTTTT
d_gene: TRBD1
j_gene: TRBJ1-4
v_gene: TRBV2
abundance: NA

CDR3aa: CASSLRERETQYF
CDR3nt: TGTGCCAGCAGCTTACGGGAAAGAGAGACCCAGTACTTC
d_gene: NA
j_gene: TRBJ2-5
v_gene: TRBV7-3
abundance: once

CDR3aa: CASKVSTGSNEKLFF
CDR3nt: TGTGCCAGCAAAGTTTCAACAGGTAGTAATGAAAAACTGTTTTTT
d_gene: NA
j_gene: TRBJ1-4
v_gene: TRBV2
abundance: NA

CDR3aa: CASTFTHRGLGYTF
CDR3nt: TGTGCCAGCACCTTTACCCACCGAGGGCTGGGCTACACCTTC
d_gene: NA
j_gene: TRBJ1-2
v_gene: TRBV9
abundance: once

CDR3aa: CASSSVGGSSRGYTF
CDR3nt: TGTGCCAGCAGCTCCGTGGGGGGTTCTTCGAGGGGCTACACCTTC
d_gene: NA
j_gene: TRBJ1-2
v_gene: TRBV7-3
abundance: NA

CDR3aa: CASSLARIASGSNTDTQYF
CDR3nt: TGTGCCAGCAGCTTAGCGCGTATAGCTAGCGGGAGTAACACAGATACGCAGTATTTT
d_gene: TRBD2
j_gene: TRBJ2-3
v_gene: TRBV7-8
abundance: NA

CDR3aa: CASGGTSGGETQYF
CDR3nt: TGTGCCAGCGGGGGGACTAGCGGGGGAGAGACCCAGTACTTC
d_gene: TRBD2
j_gene: TRBJ2-5
v_gene: TRBV6-5
abundance: NA

CDR3aa: CASERTGTAFF
CDR3nt: TGTGCCAGCGAGAGGACAGGGACAGCTTTCTTT
d_gene: TRBD1
j_gene: TRBJ1-1
v_gene: TRBV12-3/TRBV12-4
abundance: NA

CDR3aa: CASSVGGGGAVTYNEQFF
CDR3nt: TGTGCCAGCAGCGTAGGTGGCGGGGGGGCAGTAACCTACAATGAGCAGTTCTTC
d_gene: TRBD2
j_gene: TRBJ2-1
v_gene: TRBV9
abundance: NA

CDR3aa: CASSPYAGDQPQHF
CDR3nt: TGTGCCAGCTCACCATATGCAGGGGACCAGCCCCAGCATTTT
d_gene: NA
j_gene: TRBJ1-5
v_gene: TRBV18
abundance: NA

CDR3aa: CASSETSGMAGELFF
CDR3nt: TGTGCCAGCAGTGAAACGTCGGGGATGGCCGGGGAGCTGTTTTTT
d_gene: NA
j_gene: TRBJ2-2
v_gene: TRBV6-1
abundance: NA

CDR3aa: CASSQPGLAGGQDTQYF
CDR3nt: TGTGCCAGCAGCCAACCCGGACTAGCGGGGGGCCAGGATACGCAGTATTTT
d_gene: TRBD2
j_gene: TRBJ2-3
v_gene: TRBV7-3
abundance: NA

CDR3aa: CASSVGAGGTGELFF
CDR3nt: TGTGCCAGCAGTGTTGGAGCGGGGGGTACCGGGGAGCTGTTTTTT
d_gene: TRBD2
j_gene: TRBJ2-2
v_gene: TRBV6-4
abundance: NA

CDR3aa: CASTEPGARSYTF
CDR3nt: TGTGCCAGCACTGAGCCAGGGGCTAGGAGCTACACCTTC
d_gene: NA
j_gene: TRBJ1-2
v_gene: TRBV5-6
abundance: NA

CDR3aa: CASIEEPGAFF
CDR3nt: TGTGCCAGCATTGAAGAACCGGGAGCTTTCTTT
d_gene: NA
j_gene: TRBJ1-1
v_gene: TRBV21-1
abundance: NA

CDR3aa: CATMAVGQGSYEQYF
CDR3nt: TGTGCCACCATGGCTGTGGGACAGGGGTCATACGAGCAGTACTTC
d_gene: TRBD1
j_gene: TRBJ2-7
v_gene: TRBV5-3
abundance: NA